This T cell receptor beta chain was obtained from a study of T cells in Graves' hyperthyroidism and ophthalmopathy. For this clonotype: Its antigen is unknown.

Study observations and caveats: The model forecast ophthalmopathy, anticipating it by a median 6.5 months before onset.

RNA transcripts yielded amplified TCR beta CDR3 regions. HTBI primers were the set used in a first-round RT-PCR of the TCR CDR3. TCRdb ran MiXCR on the multiplex PCR reads and lists one entry per CDR3 protein. The table records about 590,000 distinct CDR3 sequences, about a sixth of them present only once. The CDR3 has 19 residues. Germline V CDR1 and CDR2: SGHVS, FQNEAQ. The trim removed 5 bases at V and 2 bases at J, leaving 15 bases unmatched. This TCR was sampled from a woman in her thirties with Graves' hyperthyroidism. The sample consisted of blood. The chain recombines TRBV7-8 with TRBJ2-7; TRBD2 aligns across 13 bases. CDR3 amino acids: CASSAGTSGRATVTYEQYF. The CDR3 region has the DNA TGTGCCAGCAGCGCTGGTACTAGCGGGAGGGCCACAGTTACCTACGAGCAGTACTTC.